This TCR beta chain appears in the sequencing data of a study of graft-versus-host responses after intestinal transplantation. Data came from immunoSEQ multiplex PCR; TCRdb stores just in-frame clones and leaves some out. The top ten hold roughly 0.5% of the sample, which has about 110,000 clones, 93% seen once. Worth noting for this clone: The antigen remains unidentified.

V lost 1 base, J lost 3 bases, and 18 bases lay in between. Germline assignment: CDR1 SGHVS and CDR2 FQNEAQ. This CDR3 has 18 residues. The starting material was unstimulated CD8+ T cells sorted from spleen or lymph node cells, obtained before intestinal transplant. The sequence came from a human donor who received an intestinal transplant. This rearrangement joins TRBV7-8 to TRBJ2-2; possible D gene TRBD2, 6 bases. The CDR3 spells CASSLVGWAGMHTGELFF. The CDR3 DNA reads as TGTGCCAGCAGCTTAGTAGGGTGGGCGGGAATGCACACCGGGGAGCTGTTTTTT.